This record concerns one TCR beta chain sequence. Its cognate antigen has yet to be identified. Qualities for individual bases were not recorded, and no much larger clone is one base off. This entry comes from a study of technical replicates of blood from a few donors (TCRdb year 2017). The library relied on the immunoSEQ multiplex PCR assay. Sourced from immuneACCESS, this table was stored by TCRdb with only in-frame sequences that have V and J called. A share of the clones is absent; for the studies checked, an unresolved V gene accounts for under half, and the remainder has no known explanation. Present in this sample are about 79,000 clones, more than 85% of which were seen just once. About 0.4% of the sample is in the top ten clones. V is cut back by 6 bases and J by 7 bases, with 8 bases in the junction unmatched. Sequences MNHEY (CDR1) and SMNVEV (CDR2) are obtained from the germline V gene (reference sequence). The CDR3 numbers 14 residues from cysteine through phenylalanine. This entry keeps only the CDR3 DNA: 42 bases, framed from base 1.

The source is a human donor in good health. Some clones in this sample may be carry-over from other donors' samples. This sequence uses TRBV27 and TRBJ2-1, and 8 junctional nucleotides match TRBD2. Source material: T cells isolated from PBMCs. The DNA reads TGTGCCAGCAGACTCGGGAGGGCGGTGAATGAGCAGTTCTTC. Its translation is CASRLGRAVNEQFF.